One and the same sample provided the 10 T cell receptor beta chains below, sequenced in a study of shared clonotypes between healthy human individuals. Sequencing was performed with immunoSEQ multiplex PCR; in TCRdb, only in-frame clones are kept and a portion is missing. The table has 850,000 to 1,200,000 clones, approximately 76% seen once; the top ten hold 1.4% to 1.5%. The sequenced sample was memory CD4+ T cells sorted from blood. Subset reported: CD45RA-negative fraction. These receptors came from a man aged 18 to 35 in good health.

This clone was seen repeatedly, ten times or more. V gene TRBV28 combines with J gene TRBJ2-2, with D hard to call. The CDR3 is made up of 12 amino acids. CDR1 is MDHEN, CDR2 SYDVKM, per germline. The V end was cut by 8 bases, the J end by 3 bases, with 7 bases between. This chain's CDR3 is CASRPYTGELFF. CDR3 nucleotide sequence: TGTGCCAGCCGACCGTACACCGGGGAGCTGTTTTTT.

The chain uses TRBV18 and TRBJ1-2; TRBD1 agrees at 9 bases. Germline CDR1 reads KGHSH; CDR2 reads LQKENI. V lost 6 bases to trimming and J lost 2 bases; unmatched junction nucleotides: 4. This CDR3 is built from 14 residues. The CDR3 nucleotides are TGTGCCAGCTCTCGGGGGACAGGGAACTATGGCTACACCTTC. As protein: CASSRGTGNYGYTF.

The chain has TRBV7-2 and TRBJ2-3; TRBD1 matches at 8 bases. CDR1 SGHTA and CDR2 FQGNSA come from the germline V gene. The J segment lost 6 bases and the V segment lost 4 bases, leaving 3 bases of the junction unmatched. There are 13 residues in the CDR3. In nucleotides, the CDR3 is TGTGCCAGCAGCTACCAGGGGGCGGATACGCAGTATTTT. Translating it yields CASSYQGADTQYF.

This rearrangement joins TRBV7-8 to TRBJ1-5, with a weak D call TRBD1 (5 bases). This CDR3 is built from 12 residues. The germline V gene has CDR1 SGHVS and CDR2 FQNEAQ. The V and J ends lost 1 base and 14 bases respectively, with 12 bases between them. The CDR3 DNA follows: TGTGCCAGCAGCTTAGAGCGGGGGTTCAAGCATTTT. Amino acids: CASSLERGFKHF.

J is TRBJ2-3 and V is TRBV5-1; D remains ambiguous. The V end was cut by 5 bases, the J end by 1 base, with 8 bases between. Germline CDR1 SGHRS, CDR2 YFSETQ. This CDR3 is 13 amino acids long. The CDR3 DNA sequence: TGCGCCAGCAGATTCGAAGGCACAGATACGCAGTATTTT. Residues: CASRFEGTDTQYF.

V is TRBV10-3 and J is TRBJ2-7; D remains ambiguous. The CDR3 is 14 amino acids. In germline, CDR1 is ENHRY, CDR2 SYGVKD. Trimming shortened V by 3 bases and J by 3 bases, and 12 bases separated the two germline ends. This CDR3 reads CAISDFARGYEQYF. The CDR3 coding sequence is TGTGCCATCAGTGACTTCGCTAGAGGCTACGAGCAGTACTTC.

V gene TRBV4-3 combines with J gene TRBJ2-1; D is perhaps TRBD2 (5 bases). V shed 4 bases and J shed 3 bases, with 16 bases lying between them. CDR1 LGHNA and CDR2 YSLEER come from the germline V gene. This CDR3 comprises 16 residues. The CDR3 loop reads CASSPVSSIGYNEQFF. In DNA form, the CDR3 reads TGCGCCAGCAGCCCCGTTTCTAGCATAGGCTACAATGAGCAGTTCTTC.

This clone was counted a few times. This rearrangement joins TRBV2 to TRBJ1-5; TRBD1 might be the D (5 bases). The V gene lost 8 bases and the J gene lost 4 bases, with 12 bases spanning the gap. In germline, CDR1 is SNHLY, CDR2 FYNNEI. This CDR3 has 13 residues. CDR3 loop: CASVTEPNQPQHF. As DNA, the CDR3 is TGTGCCAGCGTGACAGAACCTAATCAGCCCCAGCATTTT. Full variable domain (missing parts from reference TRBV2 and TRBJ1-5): EPEVTQTPSHQVTQMGQEVILRCVPISNHLYFYWYRQILGQKVEFLVSFYNNEISEKSEIFDDQFSVERPDGSNFTLKIRSTKLEDSAMYFCASVTEPNQPQHFGDGTRLSIL.

In nucleotides, the CDR3 is TGTGCCAGCAGTGATTTTGGACGGGCAACTAATGAAAAACTGTTTTTT. It codes for CASSDFGRATNEKLFF. This chain links TRBV6-1 with TRBJ1-4; no reliable D call. The germline gives CDR1 MNHNS, CDR2 SASEGT. The V gene lost 3 bases and the J gene lost 0 bases, with 11 bases spanning the gap. The CDR3 length is 16 residues.

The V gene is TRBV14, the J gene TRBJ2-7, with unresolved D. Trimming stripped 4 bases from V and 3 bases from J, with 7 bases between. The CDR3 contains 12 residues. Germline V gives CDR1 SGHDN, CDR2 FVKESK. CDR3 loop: CASSRADYEQYF. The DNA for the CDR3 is TGTGCCAGCAGCCGAGCAGACTACGAGCAGTACTTC.